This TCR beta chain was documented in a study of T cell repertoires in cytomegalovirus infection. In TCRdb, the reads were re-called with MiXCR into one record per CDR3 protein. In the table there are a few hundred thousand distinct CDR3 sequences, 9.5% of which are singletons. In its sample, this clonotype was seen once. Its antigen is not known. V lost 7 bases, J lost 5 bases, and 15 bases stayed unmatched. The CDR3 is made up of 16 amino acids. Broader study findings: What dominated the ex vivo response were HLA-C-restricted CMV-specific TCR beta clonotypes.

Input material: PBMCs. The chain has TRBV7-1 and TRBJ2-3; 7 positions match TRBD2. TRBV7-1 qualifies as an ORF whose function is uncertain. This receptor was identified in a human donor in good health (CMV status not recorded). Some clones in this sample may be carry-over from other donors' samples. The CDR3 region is CASNYRDYGPRDTQYF. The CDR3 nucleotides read TGTGCCAGCAACTACCGGGACTATGGGCCGAGAGATACGCAGTATTTT.